Below, 8 T cell receptor beta chains from the same sample are listed, as sequenced in a study of blood T cells in healthy people across ages. Combining a sample-barcoded 5' primer with a J-beta primer mix, a second PCR ran for about 6 to 11 cycles. TCRdb called the 5' RACE reads again in MiXCR, with one record for every CDR3 protein. Of 950,000 to 1,200,000 distinct CDR3 sequences listed, roughly two fifths are singletons. Sample: blood. The receptors shown here come from a man aged 18 to 35 in good health.

The chain recombines TRBV20-1 with TRBJ2-7; 10 bases are a match to TRBD2. The germline V gene encodes CDR1 DFQATT and CDR2 SNEGSKA (reference sequence). Unmatched junction bases numbered 7, after V lost 3 bases and J lost 5 bases. The CDR3 length is 14 residues. The CDR3 spells CSASLAGVRNEQYF. In DNA form, the CDR3 reads TGCAGTGCTAGTCTAGCGGGGGTAAGGAACGAGCAGTACTTC.

J is TRBJ1-2 and V is TRBV20-1; perhaps TRBD1 as D (5 bases). Germline values: CDR1 DFQATT, CDR2 SNEGSKA (reference sequence). V lost 8 bases and J lost 0, with 16 bases in between. CDR3 size: 14 residues. The CDR3 loop is CSPQAGSSNYGYTF. The CDR3 DNA is TGCAGTCCACAGGCGGGGTCCTCTAACTATGGCTACACCTTC.

As to this clonotype: This may be a read error: a much more frequent sequence differs by one nucleotide. CDR3 bases: TGTGCCAACACCCCTTCCAGGGGGCTTGGTTTTGGCTACACCTTC. It codes for CANTPSRGLGFGYTF. This chain connects TRBV7-9 to TRBJ1-2; 8 bases fit TRBD1. J was trimmed by 7 bases and V by 10 bases; bases with no gene match: 17. This CDR3 region has 15 residues. Germline loops: CDR1 SEHNR, CDR2 FQNEAQ (reference sequence).

The chain joins TRBV4-1 to TRBJ1-2; 7 nucleotides match TRBD1. Unmatched junction bases numbered 6, after V lost 1 base and J lost 1 base. Germline assignment: CDR1 MGHRA and CDR2 YSYEKL. This CDR3 comprises 16 residues. Here the CDR3 reads CASSQVRDRHNYGYTF. In DNA form, the CDR3 reads TGCGCCAGCAGCCAAGTTCGGGACAGACATAACTATGGCTACACCTTC.

The J gene is TRBJ1-2, the V gene TRBV15, with D possibly matching TRBD1 (5 bases). From germline, CDR1 is LNHNV and CDR2 YYDKDF (reference sequence). The CDR3 has 19 residues. V was shortened by 0 bases and J by 0 bases, with 20 bases between the two germline ends. The CDR3 region has the DNA TGTGCCACCAGCAGAGACAGATCACAGGAGGAGGGAGCTAACTATGGCTACACCTTC. This translates into CATSRDRSQEEGANYGYTF. The whole variable domain, remainder taken from reference TRBV15 and TRBJ1-2, is DAMVIQNPRYQVTQFGKPVTLSCSQTLNHNVMYWYQQKSSQAPKLLFHYYDKDFNNEADTPDNFQSRRPNTSFCFLDIRSPGLGDTAMYLCATSRDRSQEEGANYGYTFGSGTRLTVV.

The chain links TRBV12-3 or TRBV12-4 to TRBJ1-5, with D possibly being TRBD1 (6 bases). This CDR3 has 14 residues. V lost 3 bases and J 4 bases, leaving 10 bases between the germline ends. The CDR3 DNA reads TGTGCCAGCAGTTTCGGGGGGCGGAATCAGCCCCAGCATTTT. Translated, it gives CASSFGGRNQPQHF.

The V and J genes are TRBV6-2 or TRBV6-3 and TRBJ1-1, with unresolved D. This CDR3 has 13 amino acids. V dropped 2 bases and J dropped 3 bases, with 7 bases sitting between them. Germline V gives CDR1 MNHEY, CDR2 SVGEGT. In DNA, the CDR3 is TGTGCCAGCAGTTACAGCAGGTACACTGAAGCTTTCTTT. It yields the protein CASSYSRYTEAFF.

The V and J genes are TRBV20-1 and TRBJ1-2; D unresolved. From germline, CDR1 is DFQATT and CDR2 SNEGSKA (reference sequence). V lost 4 bases and J lost 4, with 13 bases in between. The CDR3 contains 13 residues. CDR3 sequence: CSATESLSYGYTF. The CDR3 bases are TGCAGTGCTACTGAGAGTCTTTCCTATGGCTACACCTTC.